This T cell receptor (beta chain) was profiled in a study of early T cells in non-severe SARS-CoV-2 infection. At the level of the study: Sequencing input comprised bulk RNA from unsorted whole blood; chain pairing was not available. Study results and limitations: Private and CD4 specificities were missed by VDJdb matching, skewed to anti-spike CD8.

This clonotype was found many times. No antigen is known for it. The CDR3 contains 14 residues. V was pared by 5 bases and J by 7 bases, with 18 bases between. CDR1 and CDR2 from the germline V gene are LGHNT and FRNRAP. In the library, individual cDNA molecules carried attached unique molecular identifiers. Each CDR3 protein gets one entry after TCRdb re-called the 5' RACE reads with MiXCR. Of about 67,000 distinct CDR3 sequences in the sample, roughly 12% were seen once. The origin of this receptor is an adult who was a healthcare worker with PCR-confirmed SARS-CoV-2 infection or an uninfected control (not recorded which). Sequenced material: whole blood. This chain links TRBV12-5 with TRBJ2-7, with a tentative D call TRBD2 (5 bases). The CDR3 DNA follows: TGTGCTAGTGGTCGGGCCCTACTCCCGGGGGAGCAGTACTTC. Its protein product is CASGRALLPGEQYF.